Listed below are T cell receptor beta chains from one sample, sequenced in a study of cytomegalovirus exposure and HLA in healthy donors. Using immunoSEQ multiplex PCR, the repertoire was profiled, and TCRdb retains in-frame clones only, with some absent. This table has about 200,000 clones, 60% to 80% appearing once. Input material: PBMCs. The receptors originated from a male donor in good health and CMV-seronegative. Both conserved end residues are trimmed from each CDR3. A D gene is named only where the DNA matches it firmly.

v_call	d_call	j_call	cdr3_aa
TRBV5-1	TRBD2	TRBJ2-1	ASSLQTSGGNNEQF
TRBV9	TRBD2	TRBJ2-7	ASSVNGAGGWCCEQY
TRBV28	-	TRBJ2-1	ASSLTRELAGRNEQF
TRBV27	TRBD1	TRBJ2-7	ASSFSQGLYEQY
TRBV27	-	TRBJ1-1	ASSFGGRGAEAF
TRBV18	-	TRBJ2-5	ASGEYTKETQY
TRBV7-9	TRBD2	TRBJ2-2	ASSAGTRGIAGELF
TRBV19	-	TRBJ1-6	ASRQGGANSPLH
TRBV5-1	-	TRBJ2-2	ASSWGTYTGELF
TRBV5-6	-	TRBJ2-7	ASSAGLTPYEQY
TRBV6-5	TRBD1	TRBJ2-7	ASSRDGTGNYEQY
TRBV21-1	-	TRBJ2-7	ARISDSYEQY
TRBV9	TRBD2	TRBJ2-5	ASSVGLAGAETQY
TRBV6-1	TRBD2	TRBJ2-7	ASRMGGTAYEQY
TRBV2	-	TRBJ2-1	ASSEVNRRVLRVEQF
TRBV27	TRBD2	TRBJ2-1	ASSRASGRRDEQF
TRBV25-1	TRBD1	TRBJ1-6	ASRGTGQESPLH
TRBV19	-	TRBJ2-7	ASSIAGAGYEQY
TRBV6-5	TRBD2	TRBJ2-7	ASSPRLAGYEQY
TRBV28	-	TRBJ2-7	ASSLWGRGYYEQY
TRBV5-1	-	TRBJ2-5	ASSFGRQETQY
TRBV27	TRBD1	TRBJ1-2	ASSLTGANYGYT
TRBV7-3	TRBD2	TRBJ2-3	ASSLLAGGTDTQY
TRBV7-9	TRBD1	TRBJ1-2	ASSSIGARGGSWGYT
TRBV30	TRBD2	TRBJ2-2	AWRGGFTGLAGVAGELF
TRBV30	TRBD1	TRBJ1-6	AWSAGWTGHSPLH
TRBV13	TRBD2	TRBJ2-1	ASSLGTSGYNEQF
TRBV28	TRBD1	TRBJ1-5	ASSLQGAHNQPQH
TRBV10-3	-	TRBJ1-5	AISDFPGQPQH
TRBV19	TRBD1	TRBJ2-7	ASSATGGHEQY
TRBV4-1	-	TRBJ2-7	ASSQVDLVSSYEQY
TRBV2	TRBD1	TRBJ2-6	ASSVARDRGTGANVLT
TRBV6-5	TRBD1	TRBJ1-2	ASSHGGQGGGYT
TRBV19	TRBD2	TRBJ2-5	ASSIGLAGGETQY
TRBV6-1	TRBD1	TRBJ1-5	ASSEITGVDQPQH
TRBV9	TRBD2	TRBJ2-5	ASSPRLAEETQY
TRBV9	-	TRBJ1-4	ASSPRGSYGEKLF
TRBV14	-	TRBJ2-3	ASSPLPSTDTQY
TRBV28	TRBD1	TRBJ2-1	ASSFRGSPYNEQF
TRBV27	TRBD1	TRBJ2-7	ASSSGQGYEQY
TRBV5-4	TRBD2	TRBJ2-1	ASSLGGSLGNEQF
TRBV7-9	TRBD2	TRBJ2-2	ASSARAGGAFEAGELF
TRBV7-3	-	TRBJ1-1	ASSVQGGRYTEAF
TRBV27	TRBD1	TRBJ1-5	ASSDRGLGNQPQH
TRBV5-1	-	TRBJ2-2	ASSFSTGSGGELF
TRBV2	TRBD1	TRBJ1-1	ASSSRTGTTEAF
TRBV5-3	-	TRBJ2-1	ARSFRNEQF
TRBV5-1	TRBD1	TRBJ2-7	ASSLAFGRQGRYEQY
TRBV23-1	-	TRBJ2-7	ASSPTENAYEQY